These T cell receptor beta chains were read from a single sample in a study of cytomegalovirus exposure and HLA in healthy donors. Sequencing was performed with immunoSEQ multiplex PCR; in TCRdb, only in-frame clones are kept and a portion is missing. The sample yields 150,000 to 180,000 clones, 60% to 75% seen once. Sequenced input: PBMCs. Receptors were obtained from a man younger than 35 in good health and CMV-seronegative. Both conserved end residues are part of each CDR3. The D gene is left open where the match is weak. Clone sizes are given selectively: once, few, many, or a class where the clone is expanded.

abundance: once; d_gene: TRBD2; j_gene: TRBJ2-5; v_gene: TRBV5-1; CDR3aa: CASSLGRGLVRETQYF; CDR3nt: TGCGCCAGCAGCTTAGGGCGGGGGTTAGTACGGGAGACCCAGTACTTC
abundance: -; d_gene: -; j_gene: TRBJ2-5; v_gene: TRBV15; CDR3aa: CATSRDVERAQYF; CDR3nt: TGTGCCACCAGCAGAGATGTCGAGCGGGCCCAGTACTTC
abundance: few; d_gene: TRBD2; j_gene: TRBJ2-3; v_gene: TRBV7-2; CDR3aa: CASSMGLAGGPDTQYF; CDR3nt: TGTGCCAGCAGCATGGGACTAGCGGGGGGGCCAGATACGCAGTATTTT
abundance: -; d_gene: -; j_gene: TRBJ2-2; v_gene: TRBV10-3; CDR3aa: CAISESMGAGKNTGELLF; CDR3nt: TGTGCCATCAGTGAGTCGATGGGGGCAGGGAAGAACACCGGGGAGCTGCTTTTT
abundance: -; d_gene: -; j_gene: TRBJ2-5; v_gene: TRBV2; CDR3aa: CASMLGTQYF; CDR3nt: TGTGCCAGCATGCTAGGGACCCAGTACTTC
abundance: -; d_gene: -; j_gene: TRBJ2-1; v_gene: TRBV29-1; CDR3aa: CSVGGTNEQFF; CDR3nt: TGCAGCGTTGGCGGGACTAATGAGCAGTTCTTC
abundance: -; d_gene: -; j_gene: TRBJ1-6; v_gene: TRBV4-3; CDR3aa: CASSQGEAGSYNSPLHF; CDR3nt: TGCGCCAGCAGCCAAGGGGAGGCCGGCTCCTATAATTCACCCCTCCACTTT
abundance: -; d_gene: TRBD1; j_gene: TRBJ2-2; v_gene: TRBV19; CDR3aa: CASSIVDRGWSGELFF; CDR3nt: TGTGCCAGTAGTATCGTAGACAGGGGGTGGTCCGGGGAGCTGTTTTTT
abundance: once; d_gene: TRBD1; j_gene: TRBJ1-4; v_gene: TRBV10-3; CDR3aa: CAISEGQGLFSTNEKLFF; CDR3nt: TGTGCCATCAGCGAGGGACAGGGTCTATTTTCAACTAATGAAAAACTGTTTTTT
abundance: -; d_gene: TRBD2; j_gene: TRBJ2-1; v_gene: TRBV6-5; CDR3aa: CASSGGSSYNEQFF; CDR3nt: TGTGCCAGCAGTGGCGGGAGCTCCTACAATGAGCAGTTCTTC
abundance: -; d_gene: TRBD1; j_gene: TRBJ2-1; v_gene: TRBV5-1; CDR3aa: CASSGGQGFGDEQFF; CDR3nt: TGCGCCAGCAGCGGGGGACAGGGTTTTGGCGATGAGCAGTTCTTC
abundance: -; d_gene: -; j_gene: TRBJ2-1; v_gene: TRBV12-5; CDR3aa: CASGPPGDNEQFF; CDR3nt: TGTGCTAGTGGTCCACCAGGGGACAATGAGCAGTTCTTC
abundance: -; d_gene: TRBD1; j_gene: TRBJ2-1; v_gene: TRBV4-1; CDR3aa: CASSQDVGTGNWYNEQFF; CDR3nt: TGCGCCAGCAGCCAAGACGTCGGGACAGGGAATTGGTACAATGAGCAGTTCTTC
abundance: -; d_gene: -; j_gene: TRBJ2-7; v_gene: TRBV27; CDR3aa: CASSITGFAYEQYF; CDR3nt: TGTGCCAGCAGTATAACAGGTTTCGCCTACGAGCAGTACTTC
abundance: -; d_gene: -; j_gene: TRBJ2-1; v_gene: TRBV29-1; CDR3aa: CSVDKYNNEQFF; CDR3nt: TGCAGCGTTGATAAATACAACAATGAGCAGTTCTTC
abundance: -; d_gene: TRBD1; j_gene: TRBJ1-5; v_gene: TRBV6-6; CDR3aa: CASSYTTGDSNQPQHF; CDR3nt: TGTGCCAGCAGTTACACGACAGGGGATAGCAATCAGCCCCAGCATTTT
abundance: -; d_gene: -; j_gene: TRBJ2-7; v_gene: TRBV5-1; CDR3aa: CASSLGTGDADEQYF; CDR3nt: TGCGCCAGCAGCCTGGGAACAGGCGACGCGGACGAGCAGTACTTC
abundance: -; d_gene: -; j_gene: TRBJ1-1; v_gene: TRBV6-1; CDR3aa: CASKIAGNTEAFF; CDR3nt: TGTGCCAGCAAGATCGCAGGGAACACTGAAGCTTTCTTT
abundance: -; d_gene: -; j_gene: TRBJ2-4; v_gene: TRBV9; CDR3aa: CASSNQTQGDIQYF; CDR3nt: TGTGCCAGCAGCAACCAGACACAGGGAGACATTCAGTACTTC
abundance: -; d_gene: -; j_gene: TRBJ1-1; v_gene: TRBV2; CDR3aa: CASTADLPEAFF; CDR3nt: TGTGCCAGCACAGCGGATTTGCCTGAAGCTTTCTTT
abundance: -; d_gene: -; j_gene: TRBJ2-7; v_gene: TRBV7-9; CDR3aa: CASSKGSHIHYEQYF; CDR3nt: TGTGCCAGCAGCAAGGGGTCCCATATCCACTACGAGCAGTACTTC
abundance: -; d_gene: -; j_gene: TRBJ2-3; v_gene: TRBV9; CDR3aa: CASSVEGGATQYF; CDR3nt: TGTGCCAGCAGCGTAGAGGGCGGGGCTACGCAGTATTTT
abundance: few; d_gene: TRBD2; j_gene: TRBJ2-7; v_gene: TRBV30; CDR3aa: CAWSGAGGFYEQYF; CDR3nt: TGTGCCTGGAGTGGAGCGGGGGGTTTCTACGAGCAGTACTTC
abundance: few; d_gene: -; j_gene: TRBJ1-4; v_gene: TRBV30; CDR3aa: CAWKVGRGMEKLFF; CDR3nt: TGTGCCTGGAAGGTTGGCAGGGGAATGGAAAAACTGTTTTTT
abundance: -; d_gene: -; j_gene: TRBJ2-7; v_gene: TRBV2; CDR3aa: CASRYISEQYF; CDR3nt: TGTGCCAGCAGGTATATAAGCGAGCAGTACTTC
abundance: -; d_gene: -; j_gene: TRBJ2-5; v_gene: TRBV6-1; CDR3aa: CASSEGGRSLETQYF; CDR3nt: TGTGCCAGCAGTGAAGGCGGGCGTAGCCTGGAGACCCAGTACTTC
abundance: -; d_gene: TRBD2; j_gene: TRBJ2-3; v_gene: TRBV5-1; CDR3aa: CASSLSGGDDTQYF; CDR3nt: TGCGCCAGCAGCTTAAGCGGGGGGGACGATACGCAGTATTTT
abundance: -; d_gene: -; j_gene: TRBJ1-1; v_gene: TRBV27; CDR3aa: CASSFQGFGTTEAFF; CDR3nt: TGTGCCAGCAGTTTTCAGGGATTCGGGACAACTGAAGCTTTCTTT
abundance: -; d_gene: -; j_gene: TRBJ1-1; v_gene: TRBV29-1; CDR3aa: CSVEGGMNTEAFF; CDR3nt: TGCAGCGTTGAGGGAGGGATGAACACTGAAGCTTTCTTT
abundance: -; d_gene: -; j_gene: TRBJ2-2; v_gene: TRBV4-1; CDR3aa: CASAGQGIWEGTGELFF; CDR3nt: TGCGCCTCAGCCGGACAGGGTATTTGGGAGGGCACCGGGGAGCTGTTTTTT
abundance: -; d_gene: TRBD1; j_gene: TRBJ2-5; v_gene: TRBV18; CDR3aa: CASSPPRTGVETQYF; CDR3nt: TGTGCCAGCTCACCACCTCGGACAGGGGTCGAGACCCAGTACTTC
abundance: -; d_gene: -; j_gene: TRBJ1-2; v_gene: TRBV10-3; CDR3aa: CATRERASHSYGYTF; CDR3nt: TGTGCCACCAGGGAAAGGGCTAGCCACTCGTATGGCTACACCTTC
abundance: -; d_gene: -; j_gene: TRBJ1-5; v_gene: TRBV19; CDR3aa: CASSMQGPVTQPQHF; CDR3nt: TGTGCCAGTAGTATGCAGGGGCCCGTTACTCAGCCCCAGCATTTT
abundance: -; d_gene: TRBD2; j_gene: TRBJ2-5; v_gene: TRBV10-3; CDR3aa: CAIGTSGGQETQYF; CDR3nt: TGTGCCATCGGCACTAGCGGGGGCCAAGAGACCCAGTACTTC
abundance: few; d_gene: TRBD2; j_gene: TRBJ2-5; v_gene: TRBV9; CDR3aa: CASSVGLAEETQYF; CDR3nt: TGTGCCAGCAGCGTAGGACTAGCGGAAGAGACCCAGTACTTC
abundance: -; d_gene: -; j_gene: TRBJ1-6; v_gene: TRBV4-1; CDR3aa: CASRGVGGENSPLHF; CDR3nt: TGCGCCAGCAGGGGCGTGGGGGGTGAGAATTCACCCCTCCACTTT
abundance: -; d_gene: -; j_gene: TRBJ2-7; v_gene: TRBV28; CDR3aa: CASSFLAGPSEQYF; CDR3nt: TGTGCCAGCAGTTTTTTGGCGGGCCCCAGCGAGCAGTACTTC
abundance: -; d_gene: -; j_gene: TRBJ1-3; v_gene: TRBV5-8; CDR3aa: CASRDSSSGNTIYF; CDR3nt: TGTGCCAGCAGGGACAGCAGCTCTGGAAACACCATATATTTT
abundance: once; d_gene: -; j_gene: TRBJ1-2; v_gene: TRBV18; CDR3aa: CASSPRQGRDGYTF; CDR3nt: TGTGCCAGCTCACCGCGGCAGGGAAGGGATGGCTACACCTTC
abundance: once; d_gene: -; j_gene: TRBJ2-3; v_gene: TRBV2; CDR3aa: CASSEFGSSTDTQYF; CDR3nt: TGTGCCAGCAGTGAATTCGGGTCCAGCACAGATACGCAGTATTTT
abundance: -; d_gene: -; j_gene: TRBJ1-1; v_gene: TRBV10-3; CDR3aa: CAISEQDTEAFF; CDR3nt: TGTGCCATCAGTGAGCAGGACACTGAAGCTTTCTTT